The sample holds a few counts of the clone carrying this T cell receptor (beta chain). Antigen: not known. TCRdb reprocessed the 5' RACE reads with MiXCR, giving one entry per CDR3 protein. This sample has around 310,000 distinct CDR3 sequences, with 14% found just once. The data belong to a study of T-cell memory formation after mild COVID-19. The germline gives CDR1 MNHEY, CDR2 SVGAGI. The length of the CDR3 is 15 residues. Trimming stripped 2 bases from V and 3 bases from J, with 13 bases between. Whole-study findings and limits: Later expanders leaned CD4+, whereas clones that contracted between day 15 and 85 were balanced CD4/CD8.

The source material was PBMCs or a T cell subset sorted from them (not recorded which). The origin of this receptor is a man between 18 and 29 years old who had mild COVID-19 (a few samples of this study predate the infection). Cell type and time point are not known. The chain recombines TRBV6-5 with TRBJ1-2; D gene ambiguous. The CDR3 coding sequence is TGTGCCAGCAGTTACGGTTCGCGTCCACACTATGGCTACACCTTC. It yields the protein CASSYGSRPHYGYTF.